The 31 T cell receptor beta chains in this list originate from one sample, sequenced in a study of immune heterogeneity within non-small cell lung tumors. TCR beta CDR3 was amplified by multiplex PCR, first round 10 to 11 cycles, 32 V and 13 J primers. TCRdb reanalysed the multiplex PCR reads using MiXCR and keeps one entry per CDR3 protein. The profile covers 7,000 to 8,500 distinct CDR3 sequences, with 22% appearing a single time and roughly 15% taken by the ten largest. At about 600 ng per sample, bulk tumor genomic DNA provided the template. During surgery, several far-apart biopsies were obtained from every primary tumor. The patients were newly diagnosed with non-small cell lung cancer, had not been treated, and had curative surgery. Sequenced material: lung tumor tissue. All receptors come from a man in his sixties with non-small cell lung cancer.

For this clonotype: This may come from a read error, since a much larger clone is one base off. CDR3: CASSFIGSGRASETQYF. The DNA for the CDR3 is TGTGCCAGCAGTTTCATTGGAAGCGGGAGGGCCAGTGAGACCCAGTACTTC. The chain has TRBV28 and TRBJ2-5; TRBD2 matches 10 bases. V shed 3 bases, J shed 5 bases, and the junction held 12 bases outside the gene matches. Germline V CDR1 and CDR2: MDHEN, SYDVKM. This CDR3 spans 17 amino acids.

This clonotype was found once. One end of the junction does not line up with germline, which may come from a read error. The rearrangement joins TRBV20-1 to TRBJ2-3, with D possibly TRBD2 on 5 matching bases. The CDR3 contains 16 residues. Germline CDR1 and CDR2: DFQATT and SNEGSKA (reference sequence). DNA of the CDR3: TGCAGTGCCCTGAAGGCCGGGATGGTGGTCACAGATACGCTGTATTTT. This translates into CSALKAGMVVTDTLYF.

On this clonotype: This may stem from a read error, because a much larger clone lies one nucleotide away. V gene TRBV5-1 combines with J gene TRBJ1-2; unclear D gene. The CDR3 has 13 amino acids. Germline CDR1 is SGHRS and CDR2 is YFSETQ. Here the CDR3 reads CASSSAGNYVYTF. CDR3 coding DNA: TGCGCCAGCAGCTCGGCGGGGAACTATGTCTACACCTTC.

This clonotype rates as medium-sized. CDR3 sequence (DNA): TGCAGTGCTTCCCTAGCGGGAGGAGCATACGAGCAGTACTTC. Translated: CSASLAGGAYEQYF. J is TRBJ2-7 and V is TRBV20-1, with 11 nucleotides matching TRBD2. Per the germline V gene, CDR1 is DFQATT and CDR2 is SNEGSKA (reference sequence). J gave up 4 bases and V 5 bases, and 7 bases lay outside the gene matches. This CDR3 comprises 14 residues.

For this clonotype: Possible read error: a much larger clone is one base away. This sequence joins TRBV7-3 and TRBJ2-1, with 8 bases fitting TRBD2. This CDR3 contains 16 residues. J was trimmed by 3 bases and V by 4 bases; bases with no gene match: 8. Germline V gene lookup returns CDR1 SGHTA and CDR2 FQGTGA. For the CDR3, the DNA is TGTGCCAGCAGCTCCCCCGGGGGGGGCATCTACAATGAGCAGTTCTTC. Residues: CASSSPGGGIYNEQFF.

The table lists this clonotype with many counts. The chain recombines TRBV7-9 with TRBJ2-1; a weak D match, TRBD1 (6 bases). The CDR3 is 13 amino acids. V lost 5 bases to trimming and J lost 15 bases, with 20 bases between them. Germline assignment: CDR1 SEHNR and CDR2 FQNEAQ (reference sequence). The CDR3 region is CASSPSGSGAPFF. Here the CDR3 DNA reads TGTGCCAGCAGCCCCAGTGGGTCAGGGGCCCCGTTCTTC.

This clonotype was counted ten times or more. This chain joins TRBV28 and TRBJ2-5, with a weak D call TRBD1 (6 bases). Deletions cut 6 bases from V and 4 bases from J, with 21 bases between. CDR3 size: 16 residues. From germline, CDR1 is MDHEN and CDR2 SYDVKM. The CDR3 DNA follows: TGTGCCAGCAGAAACAGGCCGAAGGACAGAGGAGAGACCCAGTACTTC. Its translation is CASRNRPKDRGETQYF. Using reference TRBV28 and TRBJ2-5 for the parts outside the CDR3, the full variable domain is DVKVTQSSRYLVKRTGEKVFLECVQDMDHENMFWYRQDPGLGLRLIYFSYDVKMKEKGDIPEGYSVSREKKERFSLILESASTNQTSMYLCASRNRPKDRGETQYFGPGTRLLVL.

As to this clonotype: This could be a read error, since a much larger clone is one nucleotide away. The chain employs TRBV28 and TRBJ2-5; the D gene is possibly TRBD2 (6 bases). The CDR3 length is 13 residues. Germline V gene data show CDR1 as MDHEN and CDR2 as SYDVKM. CDR3: CASSLGLQVTQYF. CDR3 in DNA: TGTGCCAGCAGTTTGGGACTCCAAGTGACCCAGTACTTC.

By sample fraction, this clonotype is medium-sized. This sequence joins TRBV19 and TRBJ2-3, with 11 bases fitting TRBD2. V lost 9 bases and J lost 0; bases outside the gene matches: 2. CDR3 length: 14 residues. CDR1 is LNHDA and CDR2 is SQIVND in the germline V gene (reference sequence). CDR3 region: CASRTSGSTDTQYF. CDR3 bases: TGTGCCAGCAGGACTAGCGGGAGCACAGATACGCAGTATTTT.

This clonotype was observed many times. The rearrangement uses TRBV7-6 and TRBJ2-5; a weak D match, TRBD2 (6 bases). V lost 2 bases and J lost 1, with 11 bases in between. Germline V gene sequence: CDR1 SGHVS, CDR2 FNYEAQ. The CDR3 contains 15 residues. The CDR3 protein is CASSLPRGSQETQYF. CDR3 bases: TGTGCCAGCAGCTTACCACGGGGGTCCCAAGAGACCCAGTACTTC. Supplemented by reference TRBV7-6 and TRBJ2-5, the full variable domain reads GAGVSQSPRYKVTKRGQDVALRCDPISGHVSLYWYRQALGQGPEFLTYFNYEAQQDKSGLPNDRFSAERPEGSISTLTIQRTEQRDSAMYRCASSLPRGSQETQYFGPGTRLLVL.

In its sample, this clonotype is medium-sized (0.01 to 0.1%). The chain uses TRBV6-1 and TRBJ2-1; TRBD1 might be the D (6 bases). There are 13 residues in the CDR3. The V gene's germline CDR1 is MNHNS and CDR2 SASEGT. V lost 6 bases and J lost 5, with 11 bases in between. The DNA for the CDR3 is TGTGCCAGCAGCAGGGGCTCTAACAATGAGCAGTTCTTC. Amino acids: CASSRGSNNEQFF.

About this clonotype itself: A much larger clone lies one base from this, so it may be a read error. This chain connects TRBV3-1 to TRBJ2-1; D not resolved. The germline gives CDR1 LGHDT, CDR2 YNNKEL (reference sequence). This CDR3 comprises 13 residues. This chain's CDR3 is CASSAAAVNEKFF. CDR3 in DNA: TGTGCCAGCAGCGCCGCAGCAGTTAATGAGAAGTTCTTC.

Notes on this clonotype: This sequence may be a read error, since a much larger clone differs from it by one base. The chain carries TRBV20-1 and TRBJ2-1; D remains unclear. This CDR3 is built from 11 residues. Germline CDR1 reads DFQATT; CDR2 reads SNEGSKA (reference sequence). CDR3 region: CSARAVNEQLF. CDR3 coding DNA: TGCAGTGCTAGAGCTGTCAATGAGCAGCTCTTC.

This clonotype was detected once. One base away lies a much larger clone, so this may be a sequencing read error. The CDR3 spells CASSLAGIYQQYF. For the CDR3, the DNA is TGTGCCAGCAGCTTGGCGGGGATCTACCAGCAGTACTTC. The chain links TRBV5-4 to TRBJ2-7, with D possibly matching TRBD2 (5 bases). This CDR3 is built from 13 residues. CDR1 SGHNT and CDR2 YYREEE come from the germline V gene (reference sequence).

This clonotype was found many times. This rearrangement joins TRBV7-8 to TRBJ2-5; 10 nucleotides line up with TRBD2. The CDR3 covers 17 residues. V shed 0 bases, J shed 5 bases, and the junction held 9 bases outside the gene matches. Germline lookup yields CDR1 SGHVS and CDR2 FQNEAQ. CDR3 sequence: CASSLAFVAGGSETQYF. The CDR3 DNA reads TGTGCCAGCAGCTTAGCATTCGTAGCGGGAGGAAGTGAGACCCAGTACTTC.

This clonotype was counted many times. This chain connects TRBV3-1 to TRBJ1-2, with D uncertain. Trimming stripped 1 base from V and 8 bases from J, with 8 bases between. The CDR3 is 12 amino acids. Germline-derived CDR1 and CDR2 are LGHDT and YNNKEL (reference sequence). The CDR3 DNA reads TGTGCCAGCAGCCAAGCGACAAAAGGCTACACCTTC. It specifies CASSQATKGYTF.

A note on this clonotype: This may stem from a read error, because a much larger clone lies one nucleotide away. The chain has TRBV7-2 and TRBJ1-1; 8 positions agree with TRBD1. Per germline, CDR1 SGHTA and CDR2 FQGNSA. V dropped 5 bases and J dropped 1; count of bases not matched to a gene: 9. This CDR3 is built from 16 residues. CDR3 sequence reads: CASSLGQGGGNTEAFF. In nucleotides, the CDR3 is TGTGCCAGCAGCCTAGGACAGGGAGGAGGGAACACTGAAGCTTTCTTT.

This clonotype was seen repeatedly, ten times or more. This rearrangement joins TRBV20-1 to TRBJ1-1; 9 nucleotides align to TRBD1. The germline gives CDR1 DFQATT, CDR2 SNEGSKA (reference sequence). The CDR3 is 13 residues long. Unmatched junction bases numbered 4, after V lost 3 bases and J lost 5 bases. The CDR3: CSARLTGGTEAFF. The CDR3 DNA reads as TGCAGTGCTAGGTTGACAGGGGGAACTGAAGCTTTCTTT.

Sample share makes this clonotype medium-sized. The chain couples TRBV6-1 to TRBJ2-1; 13 bases map to TRBD2. Unmatched junction bases numbered 11, after V lost 6 bases and J lost 15 bases. This CDR3 region has 14 residues. Germline V gene sequence: CDR1 MNHNS, CDR2 SASEGT. The CDR3 sequence: CASSQGRTSGRWFF. For the CDR3, the DNA is TGTGCCAGCAGCCAAGGGCGGACTAGCGGGAGATGGTTCTTC.

The chain carries TRBV20-1 and TRBJ2-5; D may be TRBD2 (5 bases). The CDR3 is 16 residues long. CDR1 DFQATT and CDR2 SNEGSKA come from the germline V gene (reference sequence). Deletions cut 5 bases from V and 0 bases from J, with 19 bases between. DNA for the CDR3: TGCAGTGCTCAACCGTTGGGAGCTAACTACCAAGAGACCCAGTACTTC. Its translation: CSAQPLGANYQETQYF.

This clonotype is categorized as medium-sized. The gene calls are TRBV11-2 and TRBJ2-7; 8 bases are shared with TRBD2. The CDR3 extends over 17 amino acids. Germline V gene sequence: CDR1 SGHAT, CDR2 FQNNGV. Losses at the gene ends were 2 bases for V and 3 bases for J; bases not matched to a gene: 12. CDR3 sequence (DNA): TGTGCCAGCAGCTTACGGAGCGGGAGTATCCCTCTCTACGAGCAGTACTTC. Its translation is CASSLRSGSIPLYEQYF.

This clonotype was counted many times. The genes are TRBV6-1 and TRBJ1-1, with 9 bases identical to TRBD1. CDR1 is MNHNS, CDR2 SASEGT, per germline. The CDR3 has 14 residues. Trimming at V came to 7 bases and at J to 6 bases, leaving 9 bases not matched to a gene. CDR3 bases: TGTGCCAGCAATAGGGACAGGGTAAACCCTGAAGCTTTCTTT. Its protein is CASNRDRVNPEAFF.

This clonotype came up many times. This chain joins TRBV19 and TRBJ1-1; D is unresolved. Between the trimmed V and J ends, which lost 3 bases and 0 bases, there was a span of 2 bases. CDR1 LNHDA and CDR2 SQIVND come from the germline V gene (reference sequence). This CDR3 has 12 amino acids. CDR3 nucleotide sequence: TGTGCCAGTAGTATCCTGAACACTGAAGCTTTCTTT. Protein: CASSILNTEAFF.

This clonotype counts as medium-sized. The chain is built from TRBV12-3 or TRBV12-4 and TRBJ1-5; tentative D call: TRBD1 (5 bases). The CDR3 is 15 amino acids. Trimming pared 0 bases from V and 4 bases from J, leaving 10 bases between. Here the CDR3 reads CASSLAAGRNQPQHF. The DNA of the CDR3 is TGTGCCAGCAGTTTAGCGGCGGGACGGAATCAGCCCCAGCATTTT.

To note about this clonotype: Since a much larger clone is just one base distant, this may be a read error. This rearrangement joins TRBV6-1 to TRBJ2-7; 7 bases map to TRBD1. CDR3 size: 13 residues. Looked up from germline, CDR1 is MNHNS and CDR2 is SASEGT. The CDR3 protein is CASTPDRVGEHYF. In nucleotides, the CDR3 is TGTGCCAGCACCCCAGACAGGGTGGGGGAGCATTACTTC.

This clonotype showed up just a few times. A much bigger clone sits one base away, suggesting this may be a read error. The chain recombines TRBV6-1 with TRBJ1-1; the D is unclear. This CDR3 spans 15 amino acids. Germline lookup yields CDR1 MNHNS and CDR2 SASEGT. CDR3 sequence: CSSSEVGRMNTEAFF. The CDR3, as DNA: TGTTCCAGCAGTGAAGTTGGAAGAATGAACACTGAAGCTTTCTTT.

On this clonotype: This may stem from a read error, because a much larger clone lies one nucleotide away. The chain uses TRBV18 and TRBJ2-1, with 8 bases identical to TRBD2. Germline V gene lookup returns CDR1 KGHSH and CDR2 LQKENI. The CDR3 runs 14 residues. The CDR3 coding sequence is TGTGCCAGCTCACCTAGCGGGGCGTACAATGCGCAGTTCTTC. This sequence encodes CASSPSGAYNAQFF.

In its sample, this clonotype was seen many times. The chain recombines TRBV20-1 with TRBJ1-4; a weak D match, TRBD1 (6 bases). Germline values: CDR1 DFQATT, CDR2 SNEGSKA (reference sequence). With 6 bases removed from V and 1 base from J, the gap between germline ends came to 15 bases. The CDR3 runs 15 residues. CDR3 residues: CSAVTGGGTNEKLFF. In nucleotides, the CDR3 is TGCAGTGCCGTGACAGGCGGGGGAACTAATGAAAAACTGTTTTTT.

In this sample, this clonotype is medium-sized. V is TRBV7-3 and J is TRBJ2-3; no reliable D call. Trimming removed 1 base from V and 4 bases from J, with 15 bases in between. Germline CDR1 reads SGHTA; CDR2 reads FQGTGA. This CDR3 spans 16 amino acids. In DNA form, the CDR3 reads TGTGCCAGCAGCTTAAACCCGCCTTATTACTCAGATACGCAGTATTTT. This translates into CASSLNPPYYSDTQYF.

This clonotype ranks as medium-sized (0.01 to 0.1%). The chain has TRBV12-3 or TRBV12-4 and TRBJ2-1, with 10 bases that match TRBD1. The V gene end was trimmed by 9 bases and the J gene end by 2 bases; junction bases not matched to a gene: 7. The length of the CDR3 is 15 residues. The DNA of the CDR3 is TGTGCCAGTCAGGGGGGGACAGGGGCCTACAATGAGCAGTTCTTC. This sequence encodes CASQGGTGAYNEQFF.

This clonotype is termed medium-sized. This rearrangement joins TRBV27 to TRBJ2-1, with 11 nucleotides matching TRBD1. Germline loops: CDR1 MNHEY, CDR2 SMNVEV (reference sequence). The ends lost 3 bases at V and 9 bases at J; junction bases unmatched: 13. The CDR3 extends over 17 amino acids. CDR3 protein: CASSFPSMAGTGGEQFF. The CDR3 region has the DNA TGTGCCAGCAGTTTCCCCTCCATGGCGGGGACAGGGGGTGAGCAGTTCTTC.